The 10 T cell receptor beta chains below all came from one sample that was sequenced in a study of blood T cell repertoires in COVID-19. Profiling relied on immunoSEQ multiplex PCR, and the TCRdb table lists in-frame clones only, not all of them. The sample has under 200,000 clones; roughly 85% are singletons. The sample taken for sequencing was peripheral blood. The receptors originated from a woman aged 55-69 years with COVID-19, enrolled during active disease.

The gene calls are TRBV7-6 and TRBJ2-7; 8 positions match TRBD2. V dropped 5 bases and J dropped 1; count of bases not matched to a gene: 13. The CDR3 extends over 17 amino acids. Germline lookup yields CDR1 SGHVS and CDR2 FNYEAQ. The CDR3 DNA reads TGTGCCAGCAGCCCGCTCGTGGAGGCGGGAGGTTCCTACGAGCAGTACTTC. Translated, it gives CASSPLVEAGGSYEQYF.

This chain links TRBV18 with TRBJ1-3; perhaps TRBD1 as D (6 bases). Trimming stripped 4 bases from V and 0 bases from J, with 13 bases between. CDR1 KGHSH and CDR2 LQKENI come from the germline V gene. CDR3 size: 16 residues. CDR3: CASSRTAQSSGNTIYF. In DNA, the CDR3 is TGTGCCAGCTCACGGACAGCCCAAAGCTCTGGAAACACCATATATTTT.

This chain links TRBV6-5 with TRBJ2-4; the match to TRBD1 covers 7 bases. CDR1 is MNHEY, CDR2 SVGAGI, per germline. V shed 6 bases and J 1 base; nucleotides not matched to a gene: 6. This CDR3 region has 15 residues. The CDR3 region has the DNA TGTGCCAGCAGAACGACAGGGATCGCCAAAAACATTCAGTACTTC. This codes for CASRTTGIAKNIQYF.

This chain links TRBV3-1 (or the pseudogene TRBV3-2) with TRBJ2-3; TRBD1 matches at 8 bases. Germline loops: CDR1 LGHDT, CDR2 YNNKEL (reference sequence). V lost 4 bases and J lost 7; bases outside the gene matches: 13. The CDR3 contains 16 residues. The CDR3 sequence is CASSLSRQGAMNTQYF. CDR3 nucleotides: TGTGCCAGCAGCCTCTCTCGGCAGGGGGCTATGAATACGCAGTATTTT.

This chain uses TRBV7-2 with TRBJ1-3; tentative D call: TRBD1 (5 bases). Looked up from germline, CDR1 is SGHTA and CDR2 is FQGNSA. The CDR3 is made up of 15 amino acids. V lost 5 bases, J lost 0 bases, and 11 bases lay in between. The CDR3 loop is CASSQGATSGNTIYF. DNA of the CDR3: TGTGCCAGCAGCCAAGGGGCAACCTCTGGAAACACCATATATTTT. Looking up the rest from reference TRBV7-2 and TRBJ1-3 gives the full variable domain: GAGVSQSPSNKVTEKGKDVELRCDPISGHTALYWYRQSLGQGLEFLIYFQGNSAPDKSGLPSDRFSAERTGGSVSTLTIQRTQQEDSAVYLCASSQGATSGNTIYFGEGSWLTVV.

This chain uses TRBV5-1 with TRBJ1-6, with 7 positions matching TRBD1. The CDR3 spans 16 residues. V shed 2 bases and J 0 bases; nucleotides not matched to a gene: 2. CDR1 and CDR2 from the germline V gene are SGHRS and YFSETQ. Here the CDR3 reads CASSFGDSSYNSPLHF. DNA for the CDR3: TGCGCCAGCAGCTTCGGGGACAGCTCCTATAATTCACCCCTCCACTTT.

The J gene is TRBJ2-7, the V gene TRBV24-1; maybe TRBD2 (5 bases). In germline, CDR1 is KGHDR, CDR2 SFDVKD. Between the trimmed V and J ends, which lost 2 bases and 7 bases, there was a span of 11 bases. The CDR3 spans 13 residues. This chain's CDR3 is CATSDCGPAEQYV. CDR3 DNA sequence: TGTGCCACCAGTGATTGCGGGCCGGCTGAGCAGTACGTC.

With respect to this clone: Other DNA sequences in the same sample also yield this CDR3. The chain couples TRBV12-3 or TRBV12-4 to TRBJ1-1; possibly TRBD1 for D (5 bases). The CDR3 has 13 residues. Trimming shortened V by 6 bases and J by 0 bases, and 8 bases separated the two germline ends. The CDR3 DNA follows: TGTGCCAGCAGCCTACAGGTGAACACTGAAGCTTTCTTT. It translates to CASSLQVNTEAFF.

The gene calls are TRBV9 and TRBJ2-1, with 12 bases fitting TRBD2. This CDR3 is built from 18 residues. The J segment lost 9 bases and the V segment lost 0 bases, leaving 13 bases of the junction unmatched. Germline CDR1 is SGDLS and CDR2 is YYNGEE. The CDR3 sequence: CASSVVTPGTSGLGEQFF. CDR3 sequence (DNA): TGTGCCAGCAGCGTAGTTACTCCAGGGACTAGCGGGTTAGGTGAGCAGTTCTTC.

V and J are TRBV20-1 and TRBJ1-5; maybe TRBD1 (5 bases). Germline-derived CDR1 and CDR2 are DFQATT and SNEGSKA (reference sequence). The CDR3 length is 11 residues. CDR3 nucleotides: TGCAGCTTAGGGGGCAATCAGCCCCAGCATTTT. The encoded protein is CSLGGNQPQHF.